The T cell receptor (beta chain) described here comes from a study of blood T cell repertoires in COVID-19. This study enrolled people aged 18 to 89 from around 26 US geographic areas. Self-reported history from a screening survey and questionnaire set each donor's cohort. In Cohort 3, a recovered donor had either two negative PCRs, clearance, or symptom resolution. Source study methods: Using reference gene primer amplification, nucleated cell counts were estimated. Sequenced by immunoSEQ multiplex PCR; TCRdb stores in-frame clones only, minus some. The V and J calls and clone size come from that table; D and trimming were worked out from the DNA. This sample has 350,000 to 450,000 clones, with over 75% found just once. The junction had 5 bases not matched to a gene; V was cut back by 4 bases and J by 1 base. Germline V lookup: CDR1 GTSNPN, CDR2 SVGIG (reference sequence). CDR3 length: 15 residues.

Sequenced input: PBMCs or T cells enriched from blood (not recorded which). The receptor's source is a man aged 25-40 years who had recovered from COVID-19. The chain uses TRBV30 and TRBJ2-2; 8 bases are shared with TRBD1. The DNA for the CDR3 is TGTGCCTGGAAGGACAGGGATGGGAACACCGGGGAGCTGTTTTTT. This translates into CAWKDRDGNTGELFF.